A single sample gave rise to the 24 T cell receptor beta chains below, sequenced in a study of technical replicates of blood from a handful of donors. The protocol was immunoSEQ multiplex PCR, while the TCRdb copy is restricted to in-frame clones and leaves out a portion. The sample includes about 70,000 clones, around 95% of them seen just once. Sequenced input: T cells isolated from PBMCs. The receptors originated from a human donor in good health.

This clone is a singleton in its sample. The chain recombines TRBV5-6 with TRBJ1-2; D is ambiguous. The germline CDR1 and CDR2 sequences are SGHDT and YYEEEE. The CDR3 contains 14 residues. V gave up 0 bases and J gave up 6 bases, with 12 bases separating them. CDR3 nucleotides: TGTGCCAGCAGCTTGGGAAGGGAGTGGGATGGCTACACCTTC. Translation gives CASSLGREWDGYTF.

The V and J genes are TRBV18 and TRBJ1-1; D not resolved. The CDR3 is made up of 13 amino acids. From germline, CDR1 is KGHSH and CDR2 LQKENI. Trimming removed 1 base from V and 4 bases from J, with 7 bases in between. For the CDR3, the DNA is TGTGCCAGCTCACCACTGGGAGGCACTGAAGCTTTCTTT. This encodes CASSPLGGTEAFF.

The J gene is TRBJ2-1, the V gene TRBV5-4; 9 positions match TRBD2. From germline, CDR1 is SGHNT and CDR2 YYREEE (reference sequence). Losses at the gene ends were 4 bases for V and 7 bases for J; bases not matched to a gene: 18. CDR3 length: 18 residues. The CDR3 loop reads CASSPGLAPSRSGNEQFF. Here the CDR3 DNA reads TGTGCCAGCAGCCCGGGACTAGCACCTTCCCGGTCGGGAAATGAGCAGTTCTTC.

The genes are TRBV10-3 and TRBJ2-3; D unclear. Germline assignment: CDR1 ENHRY and CDR2 SYGVKD. V shed 6 bases and J shed 0 bases, with 7 bases lying between them. The CDR3 spans 13 residues. CDR3 loop: CAIRAASTDTQYF. The CDR3 DNA sequence: TGTGCCATCAGGGCCGCTAGCACAGATACGCAGTATTTT.

The V call is TRBV19, the J call TRBJ2-1, with D possibly matching TRBD1 (6 bases). The CDR3 sequence is 12 residues long. Germline CDR1 is LNHDA and CDR2 is SQIVND (reference sequence). The V and J ends lost 3 bases and 8 bases respectively, with 8 bases between them. As DNA, the CDR3 is TGTGCCAGTAGTATTGGGGGCTATGAGCAGTTCTTC. Translation gives CASSIGGYEQFF. Full variable domain (missing parts from reference TRBV19 and TRBJ2-1): DGGITQSPKYLFRKEGQNVTLSCEQNLNHDAMYWYRQDPGQGLRLIYYSQIVNDFQKGDIAEGYSVSREKKESFPLTVTSAQKNPTAFYLCASSIGGYEQFFGPGTRLTVL.

The gene calls are TRBV19 and TRBJ1-5; possible D gene TRBD1, 6 bases. This CDR3 is 15 amino acids long. V lost 1 base, J lost 4 bases, and 11 bases lay in between. From germline, CDR1 is LNHDA and CDR2 SQIVND (reference sequence). CDR3 nucleotides: TGTGCCAGTAGTATAGGAGGGGGGGAGAATCAGCCCCAGCATTTT. Translated, it gives CASSIGGGENQPQHF.

This clone showed up just a few times. The rearrangement links TRBV19 to TRBJ1-2; 9 nucleotides agree with TRBD1. With V trimmed by 6 bases and J by 4 bases, 15 bases remained unmatched. This CDR3 spans 17 amino acids. Germline loops: CDR1 LNHDA, CDR2 SQIVND (reference sequence). CDR3 nucleotides: TGTGCCAGTAGCCGGGACTTTGGGGGACAGGGACTCTATGGCTACACCTTC. Translation: CASSRDFGGQGLYGYTF.

A single count supports this clone. The J gene is TRBJ2-1, the V gene TRBV5-6; 12 bases agree with TRBD2. The CDR3 is made up of 16 amino acids. V was pared by 2 bases and J by 9 bases, with 9 bases of the junction left unmatched. Germline V lookup: CDR1 SGHDT, CDR2 YYEEEE. The CDR3 coding sequence is TGTGCCAGCAGCTTACCTAGCGGGGGGGCAGGGAGTGAGCAGTTCTTC. Amino acids: CASSLPSGGAGSEQFF.

The V and J genes are TRBV4-1 and TRBJ1-6, with 10 bases fitting TRBD1. Germline CDR1 and CDR2: MGHRA and YSYEKL. The CDR3 spans 16 residues. V lost 3 bases to trimming and J lost 7 bases; unmatched junction nucleotides: 6. Here the CDR3 DNA reads TGCGCCAGCAGCCAGTTACCGGGACAGGGGAATTCACCCCTCCACTTT. Residues: CASSQLPGQGNSPLHF.

This chain joins TRBV29-1 and TRBJ2-1; D gene ambiguous. The CDR3 loop spans 13 amino acids. Per germline, CDR1 SQVTM and CDR2 ANQGSEA. Trimming took off 7 bases at V and 6 bases at J, with 16 bases between the two ends. The CDR3 nucleotides are TGCAGCGCCTACTACCTACCTGGCAATGAGCAGTTCTTC. It codes for CSAYYLPGNEQFF.

The gene calls are TRBV7-9 and TRBJ2-7, with 9 bases matching TRBD1. The CDR3 runs 17 residues. CDR1 and CDR2 from the germline V gene are SEHNR and FQNEAQ (reference sequence). Losses at the gene ends were 2 bases for V and 1 base for J; bases not matched to a gene: 9. The CDR3 nucleotides read TGTGCCAGCAGCTTAAACTTGCGGGGGACAGGGTCCTACGAGCAGTACTTC. Its translation is CASSLNLRGTGSYEQYF.

The V and J genes are TRBV15 and TRBJ1-1; possibly TRBD1 for D (6 bases). The germline V gene has CDR1 LNHNV and CDR2 YYDKDF (reference sequence). The CDR3 contains 16 residues. V was clipped by 0 bases and J by 0 bases, with 11 bases between them. The CDR3 reads CATSRDLGQLNTEAFF. CDR3 sequence (DNA): TGTGCCACCAGCAGAGACCTTGGACAGCTGAACACTGAAGCTTTCTTT.

The gene calls are TRBV6-4 and TRBJ1-1; D unclear. Trimming stripped 2 bases from V and 0 bases from J, with 4 bases between. This CDR3 has 13 amino acids. Germline-derived CDR1 and CDR2 are MRHNA and SNTAGT. CDR3 in DNA: TGTGCCAGCAGTGACCAAATGAACACTGAAGCTTTCTTT. Its translation is CASSDQMNTEAFF.

The chain couples TRBV15 to TRBJ1-5; no clear D gene. CDR3 length: 13 residues. Germline CDR1 reads LNHNV; CDR2 reads YYDKDF (reference sequence). V shed 2 bases and J shed 7 bases, with 9 bases lying between them. The CDR3 is CATSRRDSQPQHF. Here the CDR3 DNA reads TGTGCCACCAGCAGACGAGATTCGCAGCCCCAGCATTTT.

The chain links TRBV4-1 to TRBJ1-4; 9 bases are shared with TRBD1. Germline CDR1 MGHRA, CDR2 YSYEKL. The CDR3 loop spans 14 amino acids. With V trimmed by 4 bases and J by 9 bases, 6 bases remained unmatched. The CDR3 loop is CASSLRTGEQKLFF. Here the CDR3 DNA reads TGCGCCAGCAGCCTCCGGACAGGGGAACAAAAACTGTTTTTT.

The CDR3 reads CASSPGQGSTGELFF. In DNA form, the CDR3 reads TGCGCCAGCAGCCCCGGACAGGGATCCACCGGGGAGCTGTTTTTT. The rearrangement links TRBV5-1 to TRBJ2-2; 8 bases match TRBD1. Germline values: CDR1 SGHRS, CDR2 YFSETQ. The CDR3 length is 15 residues. After removal of 4 bases from V and 4 bases from J, the junction contained 6 bases not matched to a gene.

This sequence joins TRBV11-3 and TRBJ2-6; D remains unclear. Germline V gene lookup returns CDR1 SGHNT and CDR2 YENEEA. V lost 5 bases and J 2 bases, leaving 13 bases between the germline ends. This CDR3 spans 16 amino acids. The CDR3 reads CASSPPGFTGANVLTF. DNA of the CDR3: TGTGCCAGCAGCCCCCCCGGGTTCACTGGGGCCAACGTCCTGACTTTC.

This chain uses TRBV27 with TRBJ2-1; 15 nucleotides line up with TRBD2. V lost 5 bases and J lost 2; bases outside the gene matches: 4. From germline, CDR1 is MNHEY and CDR2 SMNVEV (reference sequence). The CDR3 sequence is 17 residues long. The CDR3 reads CASSLRTSGRAYNEQFF. The CDR3 region has the DNA TGTGCCAGCAGTCTTCGGACTAGCGGGAGGGCCTACAATGAGCAGTTCTTC.

In this sample, this clone turned up once. The chain has TRBV11-2 and TRBJ2-5; tentative D call: TRBD2 (6 bases). V was pared by 5 bases and J by 4 bases, with 14 bases between. There are 14 residues in the CDR3. The germline V gene has CDR1 SGHAT and CDR2 FQNNGV. The CDR3 spells CASSQSLARETQYF. The CDR3 nucleotides are TGTGCCAGCAGCCAATCACTAGCCAGAGAGACCCAGTACTTC.

This chain joins TRBV4-1 and TRBJ2-2; 10 bases are shared with TRBD1. Trimming took 4 bases from V and 7 from J; bases not matched to a gene: 6. This CDR3 has 15 residues. Per the germline V gene, CDR1 is MGHRA and CDR2 is YSYEKL. The CDR3 protein is CASSPVTGGSGELFF. For the CDR3, the DNA is TGCGCCAGCAGCCCAGTGACAGGGGGCAGCGGGGAGCTGTTTTTT.

The rearrangement links TRBV6-1 to TRBJ1-1; 9 bases are a match to TRBD1. After removal of 7 bases from V and 3 bases from J, the junction contained 9 bases not matched to a gene. From germline, CDR1 is MNHNS and CDR2 SASEGT. The CDR3 has 15 residues. The CDR3 reads CASTPGQGKYTEAFF. The CDR3 DNA reads TGTGCCAGCACCCCCGGACAGGGGAAATACACTGAAGCTTTCTTT.

The V gene is TRBV2, the J gene TRBJ1-2, with D perhaps TRBD1 (5 bases). The CDR3 has 14 amino acids. Deletions cut 3 bases from V and 8 bases from J, with 16 bases between. Germline CDR1 SNHLY, CDR2 FYNNEI. CDR3 nucleotide sequence: TGTGCCAGCAGTGATTTGGCAGGGCGGTCGGGCTACACCTTC. Translating it yields CASSDLAGRSGYTF.

This sequence joins TRBV2 and TRBJ2-5, with 8 bases matching TRBD2. CDR1 and CDR2 from the germline V gene are SNHLY and FYNNEI. This CDR3 has 16 amino acids. V dropped 1 base and J dropped 5; count of bases not matched to a gene: 9. The CDR3 DNA reads TGTGCCAGCAGTGAAGGATTTGGACTAGCTAGCGAGACCCAGTACTTC. This codes for CASSEGFGLASETQYF.

The J gene is TRBJ1-5, the V gene TRBV5-1; D gene uncertain. The V gene's germline CDR1 is SGHRS and CDR2 YFSETQ. The V and J ends lost 4 bases and 9 bases respectively, with 8 bases between them. The CDR3 is made up of 11 amino acids. In nucleotides, the CDR3 is TGCGCCAGCAGCCTTAAGAGGCCCCAGCATTTT. Translation gives CASSLKRPQHF.